The next 31 T cell receptor beta chains were all read from a single sample in a study of T cell changes during pregnancy in multiple sclerosis (dated by TCRdb to about 2019). Preparation of the library involved the immunoSEQ multiplex PCR assay. Imported from immuneACCESS, the table was reduced by TCRdb to in-frame sequences with V and J called. These copies leave out some clones; in studies compared against another copy, an unresolved V gene accounts for under half, and the cause of the remainder is not known. Here the sample has around 62,000 clones; roughly 87% occur a single time. The ten largest clones take up around 2.3% of the sample. Sequenced material: peripheral blood, taken in the first trimester of pregnancy. These receptors were taken from a female donor with multiple sclerosis, enrolled in a pregnancy study.

V is TRBV6-5 and J is TRBJ2-2, with D possibly matching TRBD2 (5 bases). V dropped 5 bases and J dropped 4 bases, with 14 bases sitting between them. Germline values: CDR1 MNHEY, CDR2 SVGAGI. The CDR3 runs 15 residues. The CDR3: CASSPRGWGTGELFF. CDR3 sequence (DNA): TGTGCCAGCAGTCCTCGGGGTTGGGGCACCGGGGAGCTGTTTTTT.

The chain links TRBV30 to TRBJ1-1; D not resolved. The germline V gene has CDR1 GTSNPN and CDR2 SVGIG (reference sequence). The CDR3 contains 12 residues. V gave up 2 bases and J gave up 0 bases, with 4 bases separating them. CDR3 sequence reads: CAWSPVNTEAFF. CDR3 bases: TGTGCCTGGAGTCCGGTGAACACTGAAGCTTTCTTT.

V and J are TRBV19 and TRBJ2-7; 8 bases match TRBD1. The CDR3 consists of 16 residues. Trimming cost V 3 bases and J 4 bases; bases outside gene matches: 11. Looked up from germline, CDR1 is LNHDA and CDR2 is SQIVND (reference sequence). The CDR3 sequence: CASSILPGQERYEQYF. CDR3 sequence (DNA): TGTGCCAGTAGTATCCTGCCGGGACAGGAGAGATACGAGCAGTACTTC. The variable domain in full, with the rest retrieved from reference TRBV19 and TRBJ2-7, is DGGITQSPKYLFRKEGQNVTLSCEQNLNHDAMYWYRQDPGQGLRLIYYSQIVNDFQKGDIAEGYSVSREKKESFPLTVTSAQKNPTAFYLCASSILPGQERYEQYFGPGTRLTVT.

The J gene is TRBJ2-1, the V gene TRBV6-1; 14 bases fit TRBD2. This CDR3 spans 12 amino acids. CDR1 and CDR2 (germline): MNHNS, SASEGT. The junction had 1 base not matched to a gene; V was cut back by 8 bases and J by 10 bases. Here the CDR3 reads CASGLAGGEQFF. Written as DNA, the CDR3 is TGTGCCAGCGGACTAGCGGGAGGCGAGCAGTTCTTC.

The chain carries TRBV19 and TRBJ1-1, with D perhaps matching TRBD1 (5 bases). CDR1 LNHDA and CDR2 SQIVND come from the germline V gene (reference sequence). Trimming cost V 3 bases and J 10 bases, with 18 bases left between them. The CDR3 contains 14 residues. The CDR3 loop reads CASSMGSNGGRAFF. CDR3 coding DNA: TGTGCCAGTAGTATGGGGTCAAACGGGGGTCGAGCTTTCTTT.

This chain joins TRBV27 and TRBJ1-5; D possibly corresponds to TRBD1 (5 bases). V lost 0 bases to trimming and J lost 3 bases, with 12 bases between them. CDR3 length: 16 amino acids. Germline values: CDR1 MNHEY, CDR2 SMNVEV (reference sequence). The CDR3 here is CASSLSGVTFNQPQHF. CDR3 nucleotide sequence: TGTGCCAGCAGTTTATCAGGGGTTACCTTCAATCAGCCCCAGCATTTT.

This chain joins TRBV9 and TRBJ1-1; D not resolved. The V end was cut by 5 bases, the J end by 7 bases, with 12 bases between. Germline loops: CDR1 SGDLS, CDR2 YYNGEE. This CDR3 has 12 amino acids. The CDR3 protein is CASRTDLGEAFF. The CDR3 DNA reads TGTGCCAGCAGGACTGACCTTGGTGAAGCTTTCTTT.

J is TRBJ2-1 and V is TRBV20-1; D is unclear. Germline V gives CDR1 DFQATT, CDR2 SNEGSKA (reference sequence). Trimming pared 5 bases from V and 5 bases from J, leaving 4 bases between. The CDR3 is 10 residues long. The CDR3 DNA sequence: TGCAGTGCTGAGAACAATGAGCAGTTCTTC. It codes for CSAENNEQFF.

The CDR3 DNA reads TGTGCCAGCAGCTTAGATGGACAGGGCTTTTCTGAAGCTTTCTTT. Translation gives CASSLDGQGFSEAFF. The chain carries TRBV11-2 and TRBJ1-1, with 8 positions matching TRBD1. The CDR3 is made up of 15 amino acids. V dropped 0 bases and J dropped 6; count of bases not matched to a gene: 6. Per germline, CDR1 SGHAT and CDR2 FQNNGV.

V and J are TRBV7-8 and TRBJ1-1, with 8 bases lining up with TRBD1. V trimming: 5 bases; J trimming: 2 bases; junction bases outside the gene matches: 16. Germline CDR1 SGHVS, CDR2 FQNEAQ. The CDR3 extends over 18 amino acids. The CDR3 protein is CASSHDPRGLEHNTEAFF. The CDR3 bases are TGTGCCAGCAGCCACGATCCCAGGGGGCTGGAGCACAACACTGAAGCTTTCTTT.

This chain connects TRBV7-9 to TRBJ1-2, with TRBD1 matching 9 bases. Losses at the gene ends were 5 bases for V and 2 bases for J; bases not matched to a gene: 6. Germline lookup yields CDR1 SEHNR and CDR2 FQNEAQ (reference sequence). The CDR3 has 15 amino acids. CDR3 nucleotides: TGTGCCAGCAGCAGTCCCGGGACAGGGAACTATGGCTACACCTTC. Translated: CASSSPGTGNYGYTF. The full variable domain, with the rest looked up from reference TRBV7-9 and TRBJ1-2, is DTGVSQNPRHKITKRGQNVTFRCDPISEHNRLYWYRQTLGQGPEFLTYFQNEAQLEKSRLLSDRFSAERPKGSFSTLEIQRTEQGDSAMYLCASSSPGTGNYGYTFGSGTRLTVV.

In this sample, this clone turned up once. This chain links TRBV19 with TRBJ2-2; TRBD1 agrees at 7 bases. Germline V gene lookup returns CDR1 LNHDA and CDR2 SQIVND (reference sequence). The V and J ends lost 3 bases and 5 bases, in that order; junction bases with no gene match: 6. CDR3 length: 15 residues. CDR3 sequence reads: CASSMGTVFTGELFF. CDR3 nucleotide sequence: TGTGCCAGTAGTATGGGGACAGTATTTACCGGGGAGCTGTTTTTT.

The J gene is TRBJ2-1, the V gene TRBV19, with D possibly being TRBD1 (6 bases). CDR1 and CDR2 from the germline V gene are LNHDA and SQIVND (reference sequence). The length of the CDR3 is 15 residues. V lost 6 bases, J lost 3 bases, and 15 bases lay in between. CDR3 residues: CASRTGTNDYNEQFF. CDR3 nucleotide sequence: TGTGCCAGTAGGACCGGGACAAACGACTACAATGAGCAGTTCTTC.

The chain uses TRBV9 and TRBJ2-1; TRBD2 agrees at 11 bases. The germline V gene encodes CDR1 SGDLS and CDR2 YYNGEE. Losses at the gene ends were 0 bases for V and 10 bases for J; bases not matched to a gene: 3. The CDR3 length is 14 residues. The CDR3 protein is CASSVGLAGGEQFF. CDR3 coding DNA: TGTGCCAGCAGCGTAGGCCTAGCGGGAGGAGAGCAGTTCTTC.

This chain uses TRBV28 with TRBJ1-5; 11 bases agree with TRBD1. Per the germline V gene, CDR1 is MDHEN and CDR2 is SYDVKM. This CDR3 has 16 residues. Germline trimming cut 4 bases from V and 6 bases from J; bases unmatched to any gene: 8. The CDR3 DNA is TGTGCCAGCAGTTACCCTGGACAGGGGGCAGGTCAGCCCCAGCATTTT. It is translated as CASSYPGQGAGQPQHF. Filled out from reference TRBV28 and TRBJ1-5, the complete variable domain reads DVKVTQSSRYLVKRTGEKVFLECVQDMDHENMFWYRQDPGLGLRLIYFSYDVKMKEKGDIPEGYSVSREKKERFSLILESASTNQTSMYLCASSYPGQGAGQPQHFGDGTRLSIL.

The chain couples TRBV12-5 to TRBJ2-3; 8 nucleotides align to TRBD2. The CDR3 runs 14 residues. The V gene's germline CDR1 is LGHNT and CDR2 FRNRAP. V lost 6 bases and J lost 3; bases outside the gene matches: 5. This CDR3 reads CASGSGSATDTQYF. The CDR3 DNA reads TGTGCTAGTGGGAGCGGGAGCGCAACAGATACGCAGTATTTT.

V and J are TRBV6-4 and TRBJ2-1, with 13 nucleotides matching TRBD2. Germline V lookup: CDR1 MRHNA, CDR2 SNTAGT. With V trimmed by 6 bases and J by 7 bases, 9 bases remained unmatched. The CDR3 totals 16 residues. Written as DNA, the CDR3 is TGTGCCAGCAGCTCCCACGGGACTAGCGGGGTTAATGAGCAGTTCTTC. It is translated as CASSSHGTSGVNEQFF.

The J gene is TRBJ1-2, the V gene TRBV2, with D perhaps matching TRBD1 (5 bases). The V end was cut by 3 bases, the J end by 3 bases, with 8 bases between. In germline, CDR1 is SNHLY, CDR2 FYNNEI. The CDR3 totals 13 residues. The CDR3 protein is CASSEGQDYGYTF. The CDR3 DNA is TGTGCCAGCAGTGAGGGGCAGGACTATGGCTACACCTTC.

This clone appeared a few times. This chain joins TRBV19 and TRBJ2-7; 8 bases are shared with TRBD2. Trimming at V came to 1 base and at J to 1 base, leaving 9 bases not matched to a gene. CDR1 and CDR2 (germline): LNHDA, SQIVND (reference sequence). This CDR3 region has 17 residues. The CDR3 DNA reads TGTGCCAGTAGTATAGCGAGTCCGTCGGGAGGGTCCTACGAGCAGTACTTC. This gives the protein CASSIASPSGGSYEQYF.

This chain connects TRBV5-1 to TRBJ2-5, with 14 bases matching TRBD2. The CDR3 has 19 amino acids. V gave up 3 bases and J gave up 0 bases; unmatched junction bases: 10. The germline CDR1 and CDR2 sequences are SGHRS and YFSETQ. CDR3 bases: TGCGCCAGCAGCTATATGACGGGACTAGCGGGGGTGTACCAAGAGACCCAGTACTTC. Translation gives CASSYMTGLAGVYQETQYF.

This chain uses TRBV6-1 with TRBJ2-1; 7 bases are shared with TRBD2. Looked up from germline, CDR1 is MNHNS and CDR2 is SASEGT. J gave up 1 base and V 0 bases, and 0 bases lay outside the gene matches. CDR3 length: 15 amino acids. In DNA form, the CDR3 reads TGTGCCAGCAGTGAAGCAGCGGGGTCCTACAATGAGCAGTTCTTC. Protein sequence: CASSEAAGSYNEQFF.

V gene TRBV7-8 combines with J gene TRBJ2-5, with a weak D call TRBD1 (6 bases). The CDR3 is 13 amino acids. CDR1 and CDR2 from the germline V gene are SGHVS and FQNEAQ. The ends were cut back, 5 bases at V and 5 bases at J, with 12 bases in the middle. The CDR3 reads CASSNRVRETQYF. The CDR3 DNA sequence: TGTGCCAGCAGCAACAGGGTCCGTGAGACCCAGTACTTC.

This rearrangement joins TRBV18 to TRBJ1-5; D remains unclear. The CDR3 is 15 residues long. The germline V gene has CDR1 KGHSH and CDR2 LQKENI. V was clipped by 6 bases and J by 0 bases, with 12 bases between them. The CDR3 region has the DNA TGTGCCAGCTCCCTTCAGGATAATAGCAATCAGCCCCAGCATTTT. Translated: CASSLQDNSNQPQHF.

This chain connects TRBV29-1 to TRBJ1-1, with unresolved D. V dropped 3 bases and J dropped 4 bases, with 9 bases sitting between them. Germline V gene data show CDR1 as SQVTM and CDR2 as ANQGSEA. The CDR3 consists of 12 residues. CDR3: CSVEEGATEAFF. The CDR3 nucleotides are TGCAGCGTTGAGGAGGGTGCCACTGAAGCTTTCTTT. The full variable domain, its missing parts supplied by reference TRBV29-1 and TRBJ1-1, is SAVISQKPSRDICQRGTSLTIQCQVDSQVTMMFWYRQQPGQSLTLIATANQGSEATYESGFVIDKFPISRPNLTFSTLTVSNMSPEDSSIYLCSVEEGATEAFFGQGTRLTVV.

This clone has a single count. This sequence joins TRBV18 and TRBJ1-2; TRBD1 aligns across 8 bases. V was clipped by 5 bases and J by 6 bases; unmatched bases: 8. The CDR3 spans 14 residues. Germline V CDR1 and CDR2: KGHSH, LQKENI. The chain's CDR3 is CASSTDRVGHGYTF. The CDR3 DNA reads TGTGCCAGCTCAACGGACAGGGTGGGCCATGGCTACACCTTC.

V is TRBV9 and J is TRBJ2-5; 10 bases map to TRBD2. The V segment lost 4 bases and the J segment 1 base; nucleotides outside the gene matches: 10. The CDR3 sequence is 17 residues long. Germline CDR1 reads SGDLS; CDR2 reads YYNGEE. The CDR3 nucleotides are TGTGCCAGCAGCAGGGCGGGGACTAGCGTGTCCCAAGAGACCCAGTACTTC. Translated: CASSRAGTSVSQETQYF.

The V gene is TRBV2, the J gene TRBJ1-1, with D tentatively TRBD1 (5 bases). There are 13 residues in the CDR3. Germline V gene lookup returns CDR1 SNHLY and CDR2 FYNNEI. Trimming pared 1 base from V and 11 bases from J, leaving 14 bases between. The CDR3 DNA sequence: TGTGCCAGCAGTGAAGTAGGAACAGGAGGGGCTTTCTTT. It encodes CASSEVGTGGAFF.

J is TRBJ1-5 and V is TRBV2; TRBD1 is a possible D gene (5 bases). CDR1 SNHLY and CDR2 FYNNEI come from the germline V gene. V lost 8 bases, J lost 3 bases, and 11 bases lay in between. This CDR3 comprises 13 residues. CDR3 residues: CASRRQTNQPQHF. For the CDR3, the DNA is TGTGCCAGCCGGAGACAGACCAATCAGCCCCAGCATTTT.

The rearrangement uses TRBV23-1 and TRBJ2-3; perhaps TRBD2 as D (5 bases). TRBV23-1 is placed among ORFs of uncertain function. V shed 0 bases and J shed 4 bases, with 14 bases lying between them. This CDR3 region has 16 residues. CDR3 in amino acids: CASSQSRARTPDTQYF. The CDR3 DNA follows: TGCGCCAGCAGTCAATCGCGGGCTAGGACGCCAGATACGCAGTATTTT.

The chain employs TRBV6-1 and TRBJ2-3, with 7 bases matching TRBD1. The CDR3 is 15 amino acids. Germline CDR1 is MNHNS and CDR2 is SASEGT. Losses at the gene ends were 1 base for V and 5 bases for J; bases not matched to a gene: 6. CDR3: CASSEGLAGGDTQYF. As DNA, the CDR3 is TGTGCCAGCAGTGAAGGGTTGGCAGGGGGAGATACGCAGTATTTT.

This clone has just one count. The CDR3, as DNA: TGCGCCAGCAGCTTGGGCCCGGAGAATGAGCAGTTCTTC. Amino acid sequence: CASSLGPENEQFF. The chain links TRBV5-1 to TRBJ2-1, with D unclear. V gave up 0 bases and J gave up 7 bases, with 8 bases separating them. This CDR3 has 13 amino acids. Looked up from germline, CDR1 is SGHRS and CDR2 is YFSETQ.